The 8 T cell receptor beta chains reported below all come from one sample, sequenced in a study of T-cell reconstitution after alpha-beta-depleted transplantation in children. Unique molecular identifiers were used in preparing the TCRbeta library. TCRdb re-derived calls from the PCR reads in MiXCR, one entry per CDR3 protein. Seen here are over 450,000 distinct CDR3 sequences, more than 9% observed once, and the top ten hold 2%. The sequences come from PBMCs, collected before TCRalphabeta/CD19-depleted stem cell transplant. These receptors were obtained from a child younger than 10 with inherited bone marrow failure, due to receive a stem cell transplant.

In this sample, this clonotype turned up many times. The CDR3 region has the DNA TGTGCCAGCAGCCCGACTAGCGTGGCTTACGAGCAGTACTTC. Its protein is CASSPTSVAYEQYF. V is TRBV3-1 and J is TRBJ2-7, with 8 bases aligning to TRBD2. Per the germline V gene, CDR1 is LGHDT and CDR2 is YNNKEL (reference sequence). This CDR3 spans 14 amino acids. V lost 4 bases and J lost 4; bases outside the gene matches: 6.

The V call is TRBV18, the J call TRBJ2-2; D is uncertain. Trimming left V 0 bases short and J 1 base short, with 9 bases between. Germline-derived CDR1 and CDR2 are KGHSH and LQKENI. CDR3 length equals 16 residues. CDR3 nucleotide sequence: TGTGCCAGCTCACCACCGGGGTCCCTGAACACCGGGGAGCTGTTTTTT. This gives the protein CASSPPGSLNTGELFF.

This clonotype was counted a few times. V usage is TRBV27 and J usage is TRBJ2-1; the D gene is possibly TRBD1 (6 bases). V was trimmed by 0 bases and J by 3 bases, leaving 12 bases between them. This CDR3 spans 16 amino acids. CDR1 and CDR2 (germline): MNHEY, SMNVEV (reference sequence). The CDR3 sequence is CASSLSSGALYNEQFF. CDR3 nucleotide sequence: TGTGCCAGCAGTTTATCCTCAGGGGCCCTCTACAATGAGCAGTTCTTC.

CDR3 sequence reads: CASSLASGSPRGNEQFF. The CDR3 DNA follows: TGTGCCAGCAGTTTGGCCAGCGGGAGCCCCAGGGGAAATGAGCAGTTCTTC. V is TRBV12-3 or TRBV12-4 and J is TRBJ2-1; TRBD2 matches 8 bases. The CDR3 has 17 amino acids. V was clipped by 3 bases and J by 7 bases; unmatched bases: 14.

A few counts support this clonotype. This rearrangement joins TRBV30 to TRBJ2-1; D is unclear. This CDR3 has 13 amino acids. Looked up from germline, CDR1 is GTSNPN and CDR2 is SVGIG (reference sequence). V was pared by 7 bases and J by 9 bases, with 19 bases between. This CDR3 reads CAFSGPITGEQFF. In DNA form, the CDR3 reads TGTGCCTTCTCGGGCCCTATCACCGGTGAGCAGTTCTTC. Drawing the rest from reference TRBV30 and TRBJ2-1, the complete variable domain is SQTIHQWPATLVQPVGSPLSLECTVEGTSNPNLYWYRQAAGRGLQLLFYSVGIGQISSEVPQNLSASRPQDRQFILSSKKLLLSDSGFYLCAFSGPITGEQFFGPGTRLTVL.

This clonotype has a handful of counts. The CDR3: CASSLVRGGNTGELFF. CDR3 sequence (DNA): TGCGCCAGCAGCTTGGTCCGGGGTGGAAACACCGGGGAGCTGTTTTTT. The chain is built from TRBV5-1 and TRBJ2-2; a weak D match, TRBD2 (5 bases). Trimming pared 0 bases from V and 2 bases from J, leaving 11 bases between. This CDR3 is 16 amino acids long. Germline CDR1 is SGHRS and CDR2 is YFSETQ.

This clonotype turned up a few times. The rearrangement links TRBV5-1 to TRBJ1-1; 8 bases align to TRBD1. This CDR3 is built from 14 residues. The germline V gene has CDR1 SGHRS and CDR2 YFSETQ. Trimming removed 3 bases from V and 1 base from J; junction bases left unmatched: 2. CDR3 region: CASSWDRRNTEAFF. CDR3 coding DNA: TGCGCCAGCAGCTGGGACAGGAGGAACACTGAAGCTTTCTTT.

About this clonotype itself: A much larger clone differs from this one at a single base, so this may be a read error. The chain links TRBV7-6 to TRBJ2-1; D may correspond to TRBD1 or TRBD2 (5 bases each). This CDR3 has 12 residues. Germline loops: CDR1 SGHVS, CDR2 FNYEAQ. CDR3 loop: CATSLPLGVQFF. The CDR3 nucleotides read TGTGCCACCAGCTTACCCCTGGGGGTGCAGTTCTTC.